This T cell receptor (beta chain) was sequenced for a study of cytomegalovirus exposure and HLA in healthy donors. Broader study findings: Differences between HLA loci emerged in a later analysis of TCR association rates, with DRB1 most and HLA-C fewest. A later analysis associated some 16,000 TCR beta sequences with HLA alleles at a 0.05 false discovery rate. In an earlier analysis, most TCR beta V segments were productive about 87% or about 30% of the time.

PCR primers comprised 60 Vbeta and 13 Jbeta primers. Method: immunoSEQ multiplex PCR; TCRdb's copy keeps in-frame clones and lacks some. The table has 150,000 to 200,000 clones, approximately 67% seen once. Notes on this clone: Its antigen is still unknown.

This clonotype was sampled from a woman between 18 and 29 years old in good health and CMV-seropositive. The sequenced sample was PBMCs.

CDR3 DNA sequence: TGTGCCAGCAGCGTAGACGGGAGGGCCCCCGGGGAGCTGTTTTTT. Amino acid sequence: CASSVDGRAPGELFF. The chain has TRBV9 and TRBJ2-2, with 8 bases that match TRBD2. CDR1 and CDR2 from the germline V gene are SGDLS and YYNGEE. Unmatched junction bases numbered 4, after V lost 0 bases and J lost 6 bases. The CDR3 totals 15 residues.